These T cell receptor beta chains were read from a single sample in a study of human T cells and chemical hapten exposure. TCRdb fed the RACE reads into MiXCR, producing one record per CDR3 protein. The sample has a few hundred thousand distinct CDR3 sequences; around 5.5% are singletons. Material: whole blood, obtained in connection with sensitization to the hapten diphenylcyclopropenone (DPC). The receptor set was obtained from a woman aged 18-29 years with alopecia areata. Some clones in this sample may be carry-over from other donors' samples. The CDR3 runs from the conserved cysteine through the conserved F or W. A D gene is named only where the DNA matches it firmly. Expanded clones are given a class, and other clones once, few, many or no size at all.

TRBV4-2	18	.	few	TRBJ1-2	CASSQEAGGAGFNYGYTF	TGTGCCAGCAGCCAAGAGGCCGGGGGGGCCGGATTTAACTATGGCTACACCTTC
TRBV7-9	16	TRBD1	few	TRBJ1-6	CASSPRQGSNYSPLHF	TGTGCCAGCAGCCCGAGACAGGGGTCGAACTATTCACCCCTCCACTTT
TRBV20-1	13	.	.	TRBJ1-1	CSARGSANTEAFF	TGCAGTGCTAGAGGGTCGGCAAACACTGAAGCTTTCTTT
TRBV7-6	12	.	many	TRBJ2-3	CASSDHTDTQYF	TGTGCCAGCAGCGACCACACAGATACGCAGTATTTT
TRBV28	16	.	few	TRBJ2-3	CASRLLAGGSTDTQYF	TGTGCCAGCAGGCTTCTAGCTGGGGGGTCTACAGATACGCAGTATTTT
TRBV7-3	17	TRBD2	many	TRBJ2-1	CASSLRPGLPSDNEQFF	TGTGCCAGCAGCTTGCGACCGGGACTACCTTCTGACAATGAGCAGTTCTTC
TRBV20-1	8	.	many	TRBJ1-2	CSARDYTF	TGCAGTGCTAGAGACTACACCTTC
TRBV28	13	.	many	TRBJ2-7	CATFPQGNYEQYF	TGTGCCACCTTCCCCCAGGGGAACTACGAGCAGTACTTC
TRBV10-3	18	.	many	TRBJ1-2	CAIRPKLGVQGGLYGYTF	TGTGCCATCAGACCAAAATTGGGCGTGCAGGGCGGCCTATATGGCTACACCTTC
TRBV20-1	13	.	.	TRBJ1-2	CSARVPIPYGYTF	TGCAGTGCTAGAGTGCCGATCCCATATGGCTACACCTTC
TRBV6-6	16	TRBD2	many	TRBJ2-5	CASSYGLAGERETQYF	TGTGCCAGCAGTTATGGCCTAGCGGGGGAGCGGGAGACCCAGTACTTC
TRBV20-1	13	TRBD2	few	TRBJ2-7	CSALAGAHYEQYF	TGCAGTGCCTTAGCGGGGGCTCACTACGAGCAGTACTTC
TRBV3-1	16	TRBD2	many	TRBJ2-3	CASSQVRLAGADTQYF	TGTGCCAGCAGCCAAGTCCGACTAGCGGGGGCAGATACGCAGTATTTT
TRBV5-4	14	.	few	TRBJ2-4	CASSLDGSKNIQYF	TGTGCCAGCAGCTTGGATGGTTCGAAAAACATTCAGTACTTC
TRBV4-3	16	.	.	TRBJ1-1	CASSQDPQSKNTEAFF	TGCGCCAGCAGCCAAGACCCCCAGTCTAAGAACACTGAAGCTTTCTTT
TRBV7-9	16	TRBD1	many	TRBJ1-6	CASSLAGQTGNSPLHF	TGTGCCAGCAGCTTAGCGGGACAGACGGGAAATTCACCCCTCCACTTT
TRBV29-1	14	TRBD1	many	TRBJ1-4	CSVRDRETNEKLFF	TGCAGCGTTCGAGACAGGGAAACTAATGAAAAACTGTTTTTT
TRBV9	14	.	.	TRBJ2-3	CASSVQGFTDTQYF	TGTGCCAGCAGCGTACAGGGGTTCACAGATACGCAGTATTTT
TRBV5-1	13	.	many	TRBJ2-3	CASSTGRSDTQYF	TGCGCCAGCAGTACTGGGAGGTCCGATACGCAGTATTTT
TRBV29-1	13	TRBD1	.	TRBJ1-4	CSVPGQGVEKLFF	TGCAGCGTCCCGGGACAGGGGGTAGAAAAACTGTTTTTT
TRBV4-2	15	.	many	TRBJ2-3	CASSQQETDTDTQYF	TGTGCCAGCAGCCAACAGGAGACTGACACAGATACGCAGTATTTT
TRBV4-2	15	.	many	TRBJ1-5	CASSQGRSRNQPQHF	TGTGCCAGCAGCCAAGGACGGAGTCGCAATCAGCCCCAGCATTTT
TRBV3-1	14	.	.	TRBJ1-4	CASSHSGGNEKLFF	TGTGCCAGCAGCCATTCCGGCGGTAATGAAAAACTGTTTTTT
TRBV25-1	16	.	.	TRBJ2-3	CASSEDGRLDTDTQYF	TGTGCCAGCAGTGAAGATGGTCGGCTAGACACAGATACGCAGTATTTT
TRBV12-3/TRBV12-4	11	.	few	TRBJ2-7	CASGGDYEQYF	TGTGCCAGCGGAGGGGATTACGAGCAGTACTTC
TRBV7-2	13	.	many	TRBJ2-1	CASSSRGGDEQFF	TGTGCCAGCAGCTCCAGGGGGGGCGATGAGCAGTTCTTC
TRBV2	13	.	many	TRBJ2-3	CASSESLPDTQYF	TGTGCCAGCAGTGAATCCCTTCCAGATACGCAGTATTTT
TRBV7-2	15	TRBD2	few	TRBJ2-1	CASSSGTSYYNEQFF	TGTGCCAGCAGCTCCGGGACTAGCTACTACAATGAGCAGTTCTTC
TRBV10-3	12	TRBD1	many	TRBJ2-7	CAISEDRDEQYF	TGTGCCATCAGTGAGGACAGGGACGAGCAGTACTTC
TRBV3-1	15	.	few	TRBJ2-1	CASSQLLSSYNEQFF	TGTGCCAGCAGCCAACTTTTGAGCTCCTACAATGAGCAGTTCTTC
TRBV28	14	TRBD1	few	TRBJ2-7	CASSGFGTAYEQYF	TGTGCCAGCAGTGGGTTCGGGACAGCCTACGAGCAGTACTTC
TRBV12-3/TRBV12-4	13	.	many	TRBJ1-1	CASSLLLATEAFF	TGTGCCAGCAGTTTACTTTTGGCCACTGAAGCTTTCTTT
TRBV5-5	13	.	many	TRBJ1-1	CASSSASSAEAFF	TGTGCCAGCAGCTCTGCCTCGTCGGCTGAAGCTTTCTTT
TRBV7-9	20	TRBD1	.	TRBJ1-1	CASSFRTFGVLQGGSAEAFF	TGTGCCAGCAGCTTTCGTACTTTCGGAGTTCTCCAGGGGGGGTCTGCTGAAGCTTTCTTT
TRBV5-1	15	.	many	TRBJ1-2	CASSLANSGDYGYTF	TGCGCCAGCAGCTTGGCCAATTCCGGGGACTATGGCTACACCTTC
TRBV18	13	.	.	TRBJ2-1	CASSPSGSGEQFF	TGTGCCAGCTCACCTTCAGGAAGCGGTGAGCAGTTCTTC
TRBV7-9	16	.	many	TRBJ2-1	CASSLTAGRRRNEQFF	TGTGCCAGCAGCTTAACAGCCGGGAGAAGGAGGAATGAGCAGTTCTTC
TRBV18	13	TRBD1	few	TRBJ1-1	CASSPGTDDEAFF	TGTGCCAGCTCACCCGGGACAGATGATGAAGCTTTCTTT
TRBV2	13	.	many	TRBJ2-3	CARLDTSTDTQYF	TGTGCCAGATTAGACACCAGCACAGATACGCAGTATTTT
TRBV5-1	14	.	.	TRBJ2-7	CASSLEPSSYEQYF	TGCGCCAGCAGCTTGGAACCGAGCTCCTACGAGCAGTACTTC
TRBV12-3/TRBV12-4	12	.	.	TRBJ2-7	CASSLASCEQYF	TGTGCCAGCAGTTTGGCTAGTTGCGAGCAGTACTTC
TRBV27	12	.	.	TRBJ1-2	CASSLRGVGYTF	TGTGCCAGCAGTTTAAGGGGGGTCGGCTACACCTTC
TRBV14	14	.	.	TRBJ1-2	CASSQYDGLYGYTF	TGTGCCAGCAGCCAATATGACGGCCTCTATGGCTACACCTTC
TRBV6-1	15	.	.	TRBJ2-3	CASSLRQMSTDTQYF	TGTGCCAGCAGTCTCCGACAGATGAGCACAGATACGCAGTATTTT
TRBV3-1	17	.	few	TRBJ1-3	CASSQGAGLLNGNTIYF	TGTGCCAGCAGCCAAGGAGCGGGACTCTTAAACGGAAACACCATATATTTT
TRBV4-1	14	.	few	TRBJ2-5	CASSQGGQPETQYF	TGCGCCAGCAGCCAGGGGGGACAGCCAGAGACCCAGTACTTC